This TCR beta chain was recovered during a study of blood T cell repertoires in COVID-19. About the study: Both acute and convalescent COVID-19 samples were obtained from the United States, Italy and Spain. Nucleic acid was either cDNA or gDNA, and it came from T cells, B-cell-depleted T cells, or PBMCs.

Under the authors' procedure: Amplification of reference gene primers was used by the study to estimate nucleated cell counts. This table comes from immunoSEQ multiplex PCR, and its TCRdb copy is limited to in-frame clones, with some not included. The DNA gave D and trimming, while V, J and clone size come from that table. The top ten hold 6.5% to 9.5% of the sample, which has 200,000 or so clones, approximately 88% seen once. Symptom resolution, clearance, or two negative PCRs marked donors in Cohort 3 as recovered. The source material was PBMCs or T cells enriched from blood (not recorded which). The sequence came from a woman aged 18 to 35 who had recovered from COVID-19.

DNA for the CDR3: TGTGCCAGTAGTATAGGTTGGGGCTTGAACACTGAAGCTTTCTTT. The encoded protein is CASSIGWGLNTEAFF. This chain connects TRBV19 to TRBJ1-1; the D gene is possibly TRBD1 (5 bases). Trimming pared 1 base from V and 0 bases from J, leaving 9 bases between. Germline CDR1 reads LNHDA; CDR2 reads SQIVND (reference sequence). The CDR3 contains 15 residues.